The text below deals with one TCR beta chain. The use of a sample-barcoded 5' primer and a J-beta primer mix characterized a second PCR of roughly 7 to 11 cycles. TCRdb reprocessed the 5' RACE reads via MiXCR and lists one record per CDR3 protein. The sample contains around 520,000 distinct CDR3 sequences, about 27% of which appear only once. The sample comes from a study of blood T cells in healthy people across ages. The same specimen was also included in a second study, on T cells of mothers and their children. Per that paper: Random nucleotides (2-4) and sample barcodes were added by the M1S primer used in the second PCR. Overlap ran slightly, non-significantly higher for related than unrelated mother-child pairs.

The receptor was isolated from a boy aged 2 to 10 in good health. The sample comprised blood.

The CDR3 DNA is TGTGCCAGCAGCCAAGTTAGGCGGGCCGAGCAGTACTTC. Amino acids: CASSQVRRAEQYF. V and J are TRBV3-1 and TRBJ2-7; tentative D call: TRBD2 (5 bases). From germline, CDR1 is LGHDT and CDR2 YNNKEL (reference sequence). With 1 base removed from V and 6 bases from J, the gap between germline ends came to 10 bases. This CDR3 has 13 residues.